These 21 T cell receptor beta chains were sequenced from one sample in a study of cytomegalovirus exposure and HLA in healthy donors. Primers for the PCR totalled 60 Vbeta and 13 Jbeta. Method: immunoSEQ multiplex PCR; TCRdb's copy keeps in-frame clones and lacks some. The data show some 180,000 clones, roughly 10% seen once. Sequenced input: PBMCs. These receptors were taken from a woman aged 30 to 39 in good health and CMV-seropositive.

The DNA of the CDR3 is TGTGCCAGCAGCTCCGGGGGAGGACAGGGGTTCGGATTAGCTAACTATGGCTACACCTTC. Its protein product is CASSSGGGQGFGLANYGYTF. The chain employs TRBV5-5 and TRBJ1-2, with 9 bases fitting TRBD1. The CDR3 totals 20 residues. Trimming at V came to 3 bases and at J to 0 bases, leaving 18 bases not matched to a gene. CDR1 is SGHKS, CDR2 YYEKEE, per germline (reference sequence).

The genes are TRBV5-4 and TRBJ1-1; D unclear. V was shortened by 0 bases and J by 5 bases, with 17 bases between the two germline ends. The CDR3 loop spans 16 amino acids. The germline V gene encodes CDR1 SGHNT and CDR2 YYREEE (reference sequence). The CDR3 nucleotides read TGTGCCAGCAGCTTGGATCCCGGGTCAACTAGAACTGAAGCTTTCTTT. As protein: CASSLDPGSTRTEAFF.

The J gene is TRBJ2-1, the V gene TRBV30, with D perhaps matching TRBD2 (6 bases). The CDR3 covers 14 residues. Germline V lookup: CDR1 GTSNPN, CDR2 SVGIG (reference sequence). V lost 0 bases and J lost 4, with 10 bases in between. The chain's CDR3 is CAWSVAGLYNEQFF. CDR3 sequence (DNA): TGTGCCTGGAGTGTAGCGGGCCTTTACAATGAGCAGTTCTTC.

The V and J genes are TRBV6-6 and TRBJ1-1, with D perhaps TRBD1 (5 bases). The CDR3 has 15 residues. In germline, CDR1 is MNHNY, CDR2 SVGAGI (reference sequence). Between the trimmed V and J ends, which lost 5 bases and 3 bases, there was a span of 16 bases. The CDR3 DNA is TGTGCCAGCAGTGCCACCTCCAGGGTGGACACTGAAGCTTTCTTT. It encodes CASSATSRVDTEAFF.

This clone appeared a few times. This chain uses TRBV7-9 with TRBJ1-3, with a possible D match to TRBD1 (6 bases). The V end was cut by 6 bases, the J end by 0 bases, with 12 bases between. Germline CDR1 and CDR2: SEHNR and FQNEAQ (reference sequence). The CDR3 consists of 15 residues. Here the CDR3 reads CASSEGDYSGNTIYF. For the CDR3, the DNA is TGTGCCAGCAGTGAGGGGGACTACTCTGGAAACACCATATATTTT.

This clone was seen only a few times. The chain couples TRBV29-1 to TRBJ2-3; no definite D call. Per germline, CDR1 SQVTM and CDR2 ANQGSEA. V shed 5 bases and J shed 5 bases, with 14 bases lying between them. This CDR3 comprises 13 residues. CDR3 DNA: TGCAGCGTTTTCCCGGGTCTTCGAGATACGCAGTATTTT. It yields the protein CSVFPGLRDTQYF.

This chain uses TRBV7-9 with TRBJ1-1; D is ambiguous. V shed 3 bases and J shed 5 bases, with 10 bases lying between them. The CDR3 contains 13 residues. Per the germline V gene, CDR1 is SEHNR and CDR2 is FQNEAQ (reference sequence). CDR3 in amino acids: CASSLSPGTEAFF. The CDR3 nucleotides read TGTGCCAGCAGCTTGAGTCCGGGGACTGAAGCTTTCTTT.

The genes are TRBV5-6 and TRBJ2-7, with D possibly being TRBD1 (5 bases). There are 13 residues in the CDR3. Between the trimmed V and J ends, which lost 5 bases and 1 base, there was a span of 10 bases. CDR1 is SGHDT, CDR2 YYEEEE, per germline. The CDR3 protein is CASRQAGSYEQYF. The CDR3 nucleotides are TGTGCCAGCAGGCAAGCAGGGTCCTACGAGCAGTACTTC.

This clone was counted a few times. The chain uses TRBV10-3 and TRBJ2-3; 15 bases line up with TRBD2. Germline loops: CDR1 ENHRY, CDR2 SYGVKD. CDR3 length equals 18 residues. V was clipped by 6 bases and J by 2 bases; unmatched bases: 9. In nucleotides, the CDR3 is TGTGCCATCAGCGGGACTAGCGGGAGGAAAGGGGCCACAGATACGCAGTATTTT. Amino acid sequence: CAISGTSGRKGATDTQYF.

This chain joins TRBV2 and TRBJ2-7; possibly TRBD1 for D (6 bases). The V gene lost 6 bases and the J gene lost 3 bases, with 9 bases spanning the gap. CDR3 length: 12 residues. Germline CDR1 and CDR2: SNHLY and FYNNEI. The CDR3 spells CASSGQSYEQYF. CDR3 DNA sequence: TGTGCCAGCAGCGGACAGAGCTACGAGCAGTACTTC. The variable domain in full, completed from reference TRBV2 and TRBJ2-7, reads EPEVTQTPSHQVTQMGQEVILRCVPISNHLYFYWYRQILGQKVEFLVSFYNNEISEKSEIFDDQFSVERPDGSNFTLKIRSTKLEDSAMYFCASSGQSYEQYFGPGTRLTVT.

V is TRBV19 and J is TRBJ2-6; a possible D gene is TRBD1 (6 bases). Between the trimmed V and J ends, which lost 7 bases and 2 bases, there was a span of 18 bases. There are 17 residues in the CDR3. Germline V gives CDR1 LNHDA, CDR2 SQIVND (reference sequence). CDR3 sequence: CASMPTGTSPGANVLTF. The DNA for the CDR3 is TGTGCCAGTATGCCTACCGGGACATCCCCTGGGGCCAACGTCCTGACTTTC.

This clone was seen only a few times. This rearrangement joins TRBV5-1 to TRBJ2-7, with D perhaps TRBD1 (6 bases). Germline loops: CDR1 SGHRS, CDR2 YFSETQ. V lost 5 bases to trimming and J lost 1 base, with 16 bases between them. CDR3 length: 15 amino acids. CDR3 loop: CASSTTGMKSYEQYF. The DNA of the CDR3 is TGCGCCAGCAGTACGACAGGTATGAAGTCCTACGAGCAGTACTTC.

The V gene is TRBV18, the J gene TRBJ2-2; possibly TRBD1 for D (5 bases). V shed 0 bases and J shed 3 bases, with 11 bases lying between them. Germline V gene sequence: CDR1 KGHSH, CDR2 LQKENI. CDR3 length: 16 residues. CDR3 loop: CASSPPFRADTGELFF. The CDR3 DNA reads TGTGCCAGCTCACCACCGTTCAGGGCGGACACCGGGGAGCTGTTTTTT.

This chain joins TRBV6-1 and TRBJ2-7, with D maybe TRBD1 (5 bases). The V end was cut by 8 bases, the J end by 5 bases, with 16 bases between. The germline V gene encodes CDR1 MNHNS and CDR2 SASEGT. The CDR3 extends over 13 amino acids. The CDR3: CASLLTPGHEQYF. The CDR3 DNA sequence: TGTGCCAGCCTCCTAACCCCAGGGCACGAGCAGTACTTC.

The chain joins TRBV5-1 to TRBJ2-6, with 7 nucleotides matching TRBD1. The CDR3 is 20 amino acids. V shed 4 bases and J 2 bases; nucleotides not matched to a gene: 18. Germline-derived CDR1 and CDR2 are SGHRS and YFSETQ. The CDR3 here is CASSPYRGSRWGPGANVLTF. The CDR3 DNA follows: TGCGCCAGCAGCCCCTACAGGGGTTCGAGGTGGGGCCCTGGGGCCAACGTCCTGACTTTC.

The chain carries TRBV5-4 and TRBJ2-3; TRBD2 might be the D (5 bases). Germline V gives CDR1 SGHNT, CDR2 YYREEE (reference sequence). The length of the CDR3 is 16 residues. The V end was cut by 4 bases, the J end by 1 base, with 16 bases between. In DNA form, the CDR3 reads TGTGCCAGCAGCCCGCTGGGAAGCGGACGCACAGATACGCAGTATTTT. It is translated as CASSPLGSGRTDTQYF.

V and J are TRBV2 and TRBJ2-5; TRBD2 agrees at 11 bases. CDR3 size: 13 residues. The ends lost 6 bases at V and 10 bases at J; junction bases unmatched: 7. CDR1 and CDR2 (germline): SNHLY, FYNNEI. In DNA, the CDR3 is TGTGCCAGCAGCCGACTAGCGGGATTGGACCAGTACTTC. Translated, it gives CASSRLAGLDQYF.

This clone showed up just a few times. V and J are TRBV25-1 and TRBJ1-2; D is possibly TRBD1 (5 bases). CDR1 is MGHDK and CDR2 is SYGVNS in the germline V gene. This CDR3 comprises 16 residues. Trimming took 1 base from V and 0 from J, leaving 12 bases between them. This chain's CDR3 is CASSEWGSHSNYGYTF. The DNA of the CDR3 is TGTGCCAGCAGTGAATGGGGCAGTCATTCTAACTATGGCTACACCTTC.

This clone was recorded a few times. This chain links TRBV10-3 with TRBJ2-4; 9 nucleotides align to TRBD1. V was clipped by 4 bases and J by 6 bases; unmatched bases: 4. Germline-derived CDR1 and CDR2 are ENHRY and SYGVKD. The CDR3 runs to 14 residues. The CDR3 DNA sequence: TGTGCCATCAGTGCCCCGGGACAGGGAAACATTCAGTACTTC. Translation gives CAISAPGQGNIQYF.

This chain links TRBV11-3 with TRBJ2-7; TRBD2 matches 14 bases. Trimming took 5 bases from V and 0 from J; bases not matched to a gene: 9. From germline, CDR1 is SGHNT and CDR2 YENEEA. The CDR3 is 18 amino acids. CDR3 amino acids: CASSRPPGTSGSSYEQYF. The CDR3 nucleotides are TGTGCCAGCAGCCGACCCCCCGGGACTAGCGGGAGCTCCTACGAGCAGTACTTC.

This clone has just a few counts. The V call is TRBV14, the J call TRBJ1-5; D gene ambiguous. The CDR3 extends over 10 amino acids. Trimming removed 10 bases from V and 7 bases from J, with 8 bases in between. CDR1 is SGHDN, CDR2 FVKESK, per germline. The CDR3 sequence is CAIIGQPQHF. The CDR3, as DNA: TGTGCCATCATCGGGCAGCCCCAGCATTTT.